These 13 T cell receptor beta chains were all obtained from the same sample, sequenced in a study of blood T cell repertoires in COVID-19. Sequenced by immunoSEQ multiplex PCR; TCRdb stores in-frame clones only, minus some. There are roughly 210,000 clones in the sample; roughly 84% occur only once, and 10% lies in the top ten. The specimen was peripheral blood. Every receptor here comes from a woman older than 75 with COVID-19, enrolled during active disease.

This chain uses TRBV11-2 with TRBJ2-1; D is perhaps TRBD2 (5 bases). From germline, CDR1 is SGHAT and CDR2 FQNNGV. Trimming took 1 base from V and 1 from J, leaving 8 bases between them. The CDR3 consists of 15 residues. CDR3 nucleotide sequence: TGTGCCAGCAGCTTAGCTACGGGGTCCTACAATGAGCAGTTCTTC. Translation: CASSLATGSYNEQFF.

CDR3 DNA: TGTGCCAGCAGTGACCACCTGGCGCGGTCCTCGGAAGGCTACACCTTC. This sequence encodes CASSDHLARSSEGYTF. The genes are TRBV6-1 and TRBJ1-2, with D uncertain. The CDR3 sequence is 16 residues long. Germline V gene sequence: CDR1 MNHNS, CDR2 SASEGT. V lost 3 bases and J 8 bases, leaving 22 bases between the germline ends.

Points on this clone: This specimen includes other DNA sequences encoding the same CDR3. This CDR3 reads CASSLTGGDTGELFF. The DNA for the CDR3 is TGCGCCAGCAGCTTGACGGGGGGTGACACCGGGGAGCTGTTTTTT. The chain links TRBV5-1 to TRBJ2-2, with 7 bases identical to TRBD2. This CDR3 is 15 amino acids long. The junction had 3 bases not matched to a gene; V was cut back by 1 base and J by 3 bases. Germline V gene sequence: CDR1 SGHRS, CDR2 YFSETQ.

The chain uses TRBV28 and TRBJ1-2; 9 bases fit TRBD1. V trimming: 6 bases; J trimming: 2 bases; junction bases outside the gene matches: 7. This CDR3 region has 15 residues. The germline CDR1 and CDR2 sequences are MDHEN and SYDVKM. In DNA form, the CDR3 reads TGTGCCAGCAGCCGACCGGGACAGGGAAACTATGGCTACACCTTC. This codes for CASSRPGQGNYGYTF.

The genes are TRBV24-1 and TRBJ1-2; D perhaps matches TRBD1 (5 bases). The V end lost 9 bases, the J end lost 1 base, and 11 bases lay between the germline ends. The germline CDR1 and CDR2 sequences are KGHDR and SFDVKD. The CDR3 spans 13 residues. CDR3: CATGGGVNYGYTF. The CDR3 region has the DNA TGTGCCACCGGGGGAGGGGTTAACTATGGCTACACCTTC.

This clone was detected only once. The gene calls are TRBV6-6 and TRBJ2-2, with TRBD2 matching 9 bases. CDR1 is MNHNY, CDR2 SVGAGI, per germline (reference sequence). CDR3 size: 16 residues. J lost 5 bases, V lost 6 bases, and 10 bases had no gene match. CDR3 DNA sequence: TGTGCCAGCAGCCCCTTGGATAGCGGGGGTACCGGGGAGCTGTTTTTT. This codes for CASSPLDSGGTGELFF.

J is TRBJ2-7 and V is TRBV2; possible D gene TRBD2, 5 bases. Germline V gene data show CDR1 as SNHLY and CDR2 as FYNNEI. V was cut by 6 bases and J by 1 base, with 13 bases left in between. This CDR3 region has 14 residues. The CDR3 sequence is CASRRGRDSYEQYF. In DNA form, the CDR3 reads TGTGCCAGCAGACGCGGACGGGATTCCTACGAGCAGTACTTC.

This chain joins TRBV5-1 and TRBJ1-1, with TRBD1 matching 8 bases. J lost 1 base, V lost 4 bases, and 6 bases had no gene match. The CDR3 extends over 15 amino acids. Germline CDR1 is SGHRS and CDR2 is YFSETQ. This CDR3 reads CASSIRQGANTEAFF. The CDR3 DNA is TGCGCCAGCAGCATCCGGCAGGGGGCGAACACTGAAGCTTTCTTT.

The chain's CDR3 is CASSRGLNTEAFF. The CDR3 DNA reads TGTGCCAGCAGCCGCGGCCTAAACACTGAAGCTTTCTTT. This chain uses TRBV11-3 with TRBJ1-1; the D is unclear. The CDR3 runs to 13 residues. The ends were cut back, 5 bases at V and 2 bases at J, with 9 bases in the middle. Germline CDR1 and CDR2: SGHNT and YENEEA.

This chain joins TRBV18 and TRBJ1-2; 8 bases align to TRBD1. Unmatched junction bases numbered 10, after V lost 5 bases and J lost 8 bases. The CDR3 is 14 residues long. Looked up from germline, CDR1 is KGHSH and CDR2 is LQKENI. The CDR3 region is CASSSDRAAGGYTF. The CDR3 DNA reads TGTGCCAGCTCATCGGACAGGGCTGCAGGGGGCTACACCTTC.

The chain uses TRBV6-5 and TRBJ1-1; TRBD1 agrees at 7 bases. Trimming cost V 2 bases and J 1 base; bases outside gene matches: 4. Per the germline V gene, CDR1 is MNHEY and CDR2 is SVGAGI. The CDR3 runs to 15 residues. The CDR3 sequence is CASSYRGGANTEAFF. In DNA form, the CDR3 reads TGTGCCAGCAGTTACAGAGGGGGCGCGAACACTGAAGCTTTCTTT.

This chain connects TRBV30 to TRBJ1-1; D is unresolved. V gave up 4 bases and J gave up 4 bases, with 10 bases separating them. The CDR3 is 12 residues long. Germline assignment: CDR1 GTSNPN and CDR2 SVGIG (reference sequence). CDR3 amino acids: CAWNPGITEAFF. The CDR3, as DNA: TGTGCCTGGAATCCAGGAATCACTGAAGCTTTCTTT.

The V gene is TRBV12-5, the J gene TRBJ2-1; tentatively, D is TRBD1 (5 bases). The CDR3 is 13 amino acids. The V gene lost 1 base and the J gene lost 5 bases, with 6 bases spanning the gap. Germline V CDR1 and CDR2: LGHNT, FRNRAP. The CDR3 nucleotides are TGTGCTAGTGGTTTGGGGGGCAACAATGAGCAGTTCTTC. Protein: CASGLGGNNEQFF.